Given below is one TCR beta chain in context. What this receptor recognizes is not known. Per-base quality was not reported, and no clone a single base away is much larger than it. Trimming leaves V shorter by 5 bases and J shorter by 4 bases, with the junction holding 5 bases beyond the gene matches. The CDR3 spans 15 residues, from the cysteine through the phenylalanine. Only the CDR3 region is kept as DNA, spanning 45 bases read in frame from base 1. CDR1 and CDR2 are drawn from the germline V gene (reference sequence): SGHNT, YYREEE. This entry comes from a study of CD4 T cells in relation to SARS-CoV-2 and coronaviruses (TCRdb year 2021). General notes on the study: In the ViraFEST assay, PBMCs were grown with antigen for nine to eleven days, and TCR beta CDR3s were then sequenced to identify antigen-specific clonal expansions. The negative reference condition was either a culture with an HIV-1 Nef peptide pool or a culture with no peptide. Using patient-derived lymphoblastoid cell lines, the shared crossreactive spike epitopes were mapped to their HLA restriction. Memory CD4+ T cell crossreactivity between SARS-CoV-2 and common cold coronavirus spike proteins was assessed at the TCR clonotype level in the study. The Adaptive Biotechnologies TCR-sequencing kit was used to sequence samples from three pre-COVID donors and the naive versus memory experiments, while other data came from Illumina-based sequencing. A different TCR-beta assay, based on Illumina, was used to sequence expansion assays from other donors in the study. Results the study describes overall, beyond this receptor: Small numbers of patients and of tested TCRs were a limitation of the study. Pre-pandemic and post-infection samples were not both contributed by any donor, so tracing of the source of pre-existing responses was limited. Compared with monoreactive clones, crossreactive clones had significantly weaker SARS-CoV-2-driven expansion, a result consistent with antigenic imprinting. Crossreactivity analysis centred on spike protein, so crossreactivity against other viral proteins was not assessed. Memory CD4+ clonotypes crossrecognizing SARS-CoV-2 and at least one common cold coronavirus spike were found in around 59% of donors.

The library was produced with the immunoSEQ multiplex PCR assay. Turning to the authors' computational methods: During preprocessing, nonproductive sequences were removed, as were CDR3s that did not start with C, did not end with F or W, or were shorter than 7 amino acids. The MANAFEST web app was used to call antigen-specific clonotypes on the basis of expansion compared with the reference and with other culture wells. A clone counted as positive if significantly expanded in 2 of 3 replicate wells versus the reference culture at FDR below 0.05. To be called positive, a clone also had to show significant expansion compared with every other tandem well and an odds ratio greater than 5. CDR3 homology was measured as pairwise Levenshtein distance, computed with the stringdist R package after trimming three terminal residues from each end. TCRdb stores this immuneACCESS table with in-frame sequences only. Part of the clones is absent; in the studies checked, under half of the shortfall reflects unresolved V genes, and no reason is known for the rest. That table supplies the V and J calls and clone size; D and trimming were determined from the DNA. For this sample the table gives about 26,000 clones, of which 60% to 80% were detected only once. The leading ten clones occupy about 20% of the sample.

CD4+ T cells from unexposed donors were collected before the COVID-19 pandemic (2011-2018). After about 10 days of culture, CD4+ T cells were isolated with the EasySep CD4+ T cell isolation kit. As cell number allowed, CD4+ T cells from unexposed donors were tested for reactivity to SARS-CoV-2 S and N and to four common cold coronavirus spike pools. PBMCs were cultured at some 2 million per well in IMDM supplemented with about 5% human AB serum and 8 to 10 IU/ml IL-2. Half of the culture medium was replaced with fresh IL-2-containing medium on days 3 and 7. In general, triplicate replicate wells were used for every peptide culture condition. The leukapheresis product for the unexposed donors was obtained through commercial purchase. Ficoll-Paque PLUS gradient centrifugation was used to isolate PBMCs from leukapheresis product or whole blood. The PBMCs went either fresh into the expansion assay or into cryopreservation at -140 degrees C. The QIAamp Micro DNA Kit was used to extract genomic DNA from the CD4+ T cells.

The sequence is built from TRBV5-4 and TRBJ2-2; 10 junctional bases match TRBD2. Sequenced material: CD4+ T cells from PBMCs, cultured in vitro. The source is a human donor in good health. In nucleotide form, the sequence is TGTGCCAGCAGAGAGAGACTAGCGGGCACCGGGGAGCTGTTTTTT. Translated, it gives CASRERLAGTGELFF.